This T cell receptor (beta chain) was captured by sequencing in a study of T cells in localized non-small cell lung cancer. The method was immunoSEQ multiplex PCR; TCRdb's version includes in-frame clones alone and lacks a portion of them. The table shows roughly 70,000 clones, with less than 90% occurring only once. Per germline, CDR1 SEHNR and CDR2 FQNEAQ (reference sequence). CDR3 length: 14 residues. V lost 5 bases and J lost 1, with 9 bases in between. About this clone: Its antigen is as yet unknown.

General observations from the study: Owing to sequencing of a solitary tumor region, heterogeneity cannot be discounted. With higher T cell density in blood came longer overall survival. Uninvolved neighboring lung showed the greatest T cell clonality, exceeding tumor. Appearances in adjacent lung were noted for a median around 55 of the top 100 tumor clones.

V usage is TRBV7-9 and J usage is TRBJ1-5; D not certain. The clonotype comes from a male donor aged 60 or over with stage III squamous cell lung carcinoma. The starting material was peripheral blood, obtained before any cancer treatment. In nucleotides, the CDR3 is TGTGCCAGCAGCCCGGACCAAAGCAATCAGCCCCAGCATTTT. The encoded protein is CASSPDQSNQPQHF.